This T cell receptor beta chain is from a study of technical replicates of blood from a handful of donors. Generated by immunoSEQ multiplex PCR, the TCRdb table keeps only in-frame clones and is missing some. The repertoire includes around 71,000 clones, approximately 92% of them detected once, and about 0.37% sits in the top ten. This CDR3 has 14 amino acids. Trimming at V came to 1 base and at J to 3 bases, leaving 2 bases not matched to a gene. The V gene's germline CDR1 is LNHNV and CDR2 YYDKDF (reference sequence). The sequenced sample consisted of T cells isolated from PBMCs. The receptor's source is a human donor in good health. The chain couples TRBV15 to TRBJ2-7; 8 nucleotides align to TRBD2. CDR3 protein: CATSRGAGGYEQYF. The DNA of the CDR3 is TGTGCCACCAGCAGAGGGGCGGGGGGCTACGAGCAGTACTTC.